This T cell receptor beta chain stems from a study of shared clonotypes between healthy human individuals. Broader study findings: Researchers sampled blood only, noting tissue repertoires likely differ. Among a few donors, roughly 5% of naive CD4 clonotypes were found in common. Clonotype sharing among the donors was expected to vary with sequencing depth.

Germline V CDR1 and CDR2: SGHTA, FQGTGA. V lost 5 bases to trimming and J lost 4 bases; unmatched junction nucleotides: 8. The CDR3 sequence is 16 residues long. Selected positively for CCR7 and CD45RO-negative, naive CD8 cells excluded terminally differentiated effector memory CD45RA+ cells. Each PCR replicate from the sorted subsets contained about 200 ng DNA, which is about 30,000 T cell genomes. The table came from immunoSEQ multiplex PCR; TCRdb's copy has only in-frame clones and leaves some out. The table records about 610,000 clones, 96% of them present only once. Notes on this clone: Its antigen is as yet unknown.

Material: naive CD8+ T cells sorted from blood. V usage is TRBV7-3 and J usage is TRBJ1-2; TRBD1 aligns across 12 bases. The TCR sequence derives from a woman aged 25 to 45 in good health. In DNA, the CDR3 is TGTGCCAGCAGCCCCGGGACAGGGGGCTCTTCCTATGGCTACACCTTC. This sequence encodes CASSPGTGGSSYGYTF.